The sequence of this T cell receptor beta chain was determined in a study of blood T cell repertoires in COVID-19 (TCRdb year 2020). Context from the whole study: The collaborator samples originated in the United States, Italy and Spain and spanned the acute and convalescent phases of COVID-19. The material from the prospective study consisted of cDNA or gDNA derived from T cells, B-cell-depleted T cells, or PBMCs. Subjects who had been exposed to COVID-19, were actively infected with it, or had recovered from it provided the deeply sampled blood TCRbeta repertoires that made up the dataset. The repertoires were released in a freely available public database meant as a resource for research on the immune response to SARS-CoV-2. Samples were obtained from the ongoing ImmuneRACE study (first 160 participants) and from 1,254 subjects provided by 6 global collaborators. Nearly every sample came with metadata listing a de-identified subject ID, COVID-19 status, age in years and sex. Where HLA class I and class II types were available, the types were taken from metadata supplied by the sample provider, not from assay-based typing.

From its cysteine to its phenylalanine, the CDR3 spans 15 amino acids. Of all the DNA, just the CDR3 is kept, 45 bases in frame from base 1. The germline V gene sets CDR1 to KGHSH and CDR2 to LQKENI. The germline ends are 13 bases apart after V is trimmed by 0 bases and J by 10 bases. The immunoSEQ Assay, a bias-controlled multiplex PCR, was used to amplify TCRbeta CDR3 regions from genomic DNA. The authors' pipeline ran thus. Within the assay, amplification of reference gene primers was used to estimate how many nucleated cells each sample contained. To quantify the absolute abundance of each unique TCRbeta CDR3 rearrangement, sequence reads were collapsed and filtered. For each sample, productive Simpson clonality was calculated as the square root of Simpson's diversity index across productive rearrangements. Held by TCRdb, this immuneACCESS table contains in-frame sequences only and omits some clones. Under half of the omission traces to an unresolved V gene where checked; the cause of the rest is unknown. The V and J calls and clone size are taken from that table; D and trimming were inferred from the DNA. The sample table holds 200,000 or so clones, of which roughly 85% were seen once. The top ten constitute more than 4.5% of the sample.

Whole blood was collected in K2EDTA tubes by collaborating institutions according to the institutions' own protocols. For TCRbeta analysis, collaborator samples were shipped as frozen whole blood, as isolated PBMCs, or as DNA extracted from either sample type. Comment on this clone: Its antigen is still unknown. Base qualities are not recorded, but no much larger clone differs from it by a single base.

Overall study outcomes, separate from this receptor: The amount of clinical and demographic metadata varied by source and participant and was provided uncurated.

The sequence links TRBV18 to TRBJ1-6; TRBD1 might be the D gene, on 6 matching bases. The clonotype was recovered from a young woman with acute or convalescent COVID-19. The sequenced sample was peripheral blood. The CDR3 is CASSPPKGENSPLHF. The DNA sequence is as follows: TGTGCCAGCTCACCACCGAAGGGGGAAAACTCACCCCTCCACTTT. With the portions outside the CDR3 filled from the reference TRBV18 and TRBJ1-6 genes, the complete variable region becomes NAGVMQNPRHLVRRRGQEARLRCSPMKGHSHVYWYRQLPEEGLKFMVYLQKENIIDESGMPKERFSAEFPKEGPSILRIQQVVRGDSAAYFCASSPPKGENSPLHFGNGTRLTVT.